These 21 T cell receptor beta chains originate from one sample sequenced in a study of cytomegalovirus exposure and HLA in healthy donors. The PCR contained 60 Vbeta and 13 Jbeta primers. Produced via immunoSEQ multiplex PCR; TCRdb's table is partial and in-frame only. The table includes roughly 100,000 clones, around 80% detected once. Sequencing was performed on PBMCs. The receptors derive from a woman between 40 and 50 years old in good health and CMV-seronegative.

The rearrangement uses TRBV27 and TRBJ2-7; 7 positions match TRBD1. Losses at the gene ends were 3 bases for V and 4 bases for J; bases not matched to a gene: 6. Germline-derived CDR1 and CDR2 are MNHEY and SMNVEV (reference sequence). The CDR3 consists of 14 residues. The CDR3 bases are TGTGCCAGCAGTTTCAGTGTGGGACAGTACGAGCAGTACTTC. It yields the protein CASSFSVGQYEQYF.

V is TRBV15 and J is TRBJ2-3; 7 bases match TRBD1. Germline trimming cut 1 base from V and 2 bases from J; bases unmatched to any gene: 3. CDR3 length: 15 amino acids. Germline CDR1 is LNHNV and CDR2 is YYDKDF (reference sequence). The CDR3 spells CATSRAGTVTDTQYF. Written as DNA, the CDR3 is TGTGCCACCAGCAGAGCCGGGACAGTCACAGATACGCAGTATTTT.

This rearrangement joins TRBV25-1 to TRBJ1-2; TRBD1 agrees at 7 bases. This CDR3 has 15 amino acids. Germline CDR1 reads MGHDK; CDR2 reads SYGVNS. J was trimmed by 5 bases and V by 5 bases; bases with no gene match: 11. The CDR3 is CASSQTGIYPYGYTF. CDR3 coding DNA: TGTGCCAGCAGTCAGACAGGGATCTACCCGTATGGCTACACCTTC.

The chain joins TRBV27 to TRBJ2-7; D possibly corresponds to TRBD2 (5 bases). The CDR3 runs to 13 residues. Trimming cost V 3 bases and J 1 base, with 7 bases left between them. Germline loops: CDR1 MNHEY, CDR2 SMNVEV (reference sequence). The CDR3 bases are TGTGCCAGCAGTTTGGACTCTTCCTACGAGCAGTACTTC. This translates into CASSLDSSYEQYF.

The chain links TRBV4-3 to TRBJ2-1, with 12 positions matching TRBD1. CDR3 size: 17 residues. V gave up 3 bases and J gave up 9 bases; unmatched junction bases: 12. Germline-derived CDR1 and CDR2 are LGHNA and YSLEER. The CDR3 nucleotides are TGCGCCAGCAGCCATCGCGACGGGGACAGGGGGCCGCGTGAGCAGTTCTTC. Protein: CASSHRDGDRGPREQFF.

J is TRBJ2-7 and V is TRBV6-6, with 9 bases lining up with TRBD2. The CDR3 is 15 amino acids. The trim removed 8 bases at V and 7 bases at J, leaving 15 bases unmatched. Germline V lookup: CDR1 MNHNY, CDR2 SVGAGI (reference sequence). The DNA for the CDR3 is TGTGCCAGCCGATCTTCTGGAGCGGGAGGAGGGGAGCAGTACTTC. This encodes CASRSSGAGGGEQYF.

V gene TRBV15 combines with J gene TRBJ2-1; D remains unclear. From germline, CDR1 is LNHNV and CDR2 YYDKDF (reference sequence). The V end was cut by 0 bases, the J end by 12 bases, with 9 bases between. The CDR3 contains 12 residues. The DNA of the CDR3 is TGTGCCACCAGCAGAGATCTGTTTCGGCAGTTCTTC. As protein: CATSRDLFRQFF.

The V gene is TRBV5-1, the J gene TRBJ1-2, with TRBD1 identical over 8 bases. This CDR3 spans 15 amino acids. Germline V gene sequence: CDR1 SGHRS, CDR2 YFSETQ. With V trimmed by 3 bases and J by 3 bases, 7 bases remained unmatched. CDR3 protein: CASSYRDRRDYGYTF. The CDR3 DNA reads TGCGCCAGCAGCTATCGGGACAGGCGCGACTATGGCTACACCTTC.

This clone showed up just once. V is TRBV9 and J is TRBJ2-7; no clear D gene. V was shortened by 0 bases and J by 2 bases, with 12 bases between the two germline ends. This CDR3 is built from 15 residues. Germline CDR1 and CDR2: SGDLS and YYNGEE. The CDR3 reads CASSVGTVPTYEQYF. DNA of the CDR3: TGTGCCAGCAGCGTAGGAACGGTCCCTACCTACGAGCAGTACTTC.

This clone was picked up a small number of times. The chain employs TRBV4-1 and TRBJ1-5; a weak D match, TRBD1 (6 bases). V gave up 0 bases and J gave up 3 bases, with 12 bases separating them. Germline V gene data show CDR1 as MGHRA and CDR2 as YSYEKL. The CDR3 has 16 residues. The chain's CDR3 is CASSQEPGALNQPQHF. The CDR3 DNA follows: TGCGCCAGCAGCCAAGAACCAGGGGCCCTCAATCAGCCCCAGCATTTT.

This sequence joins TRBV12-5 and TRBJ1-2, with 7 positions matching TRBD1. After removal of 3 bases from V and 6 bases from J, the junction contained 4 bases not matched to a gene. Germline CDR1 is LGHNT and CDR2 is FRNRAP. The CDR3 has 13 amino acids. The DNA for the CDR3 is TGTGCTAGTGGTTTTACAGGGGCGGATGGCTACACCTTC. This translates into CASGFTGADGYTF.

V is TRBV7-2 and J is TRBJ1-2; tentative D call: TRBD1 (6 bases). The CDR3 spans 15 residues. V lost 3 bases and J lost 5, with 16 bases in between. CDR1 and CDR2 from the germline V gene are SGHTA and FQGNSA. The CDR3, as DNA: TGTGCCAGCAGCTTCACCCCGGACAGTTTTTATGGCTACACCTTC. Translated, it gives CASSFTPDSFYGYTF.

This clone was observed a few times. The CDR3 region is CASSSRGGLGEQFF. CDR3 DNA: TGTGCCAGCAGTTCGCGGGGGGGTTTAGGGGAGCAGTTCTTC. This chain joins TRBV27 and TRBJ2-1, with 9 bases lining up with TRBD2. The CDR3 has 14 residues. V was clipped by 4 bases and J by 10 bases; unmatched bases: 8. From germline, CDR1 is MNHEY and CDR2 SMNVEV (reference sequence).

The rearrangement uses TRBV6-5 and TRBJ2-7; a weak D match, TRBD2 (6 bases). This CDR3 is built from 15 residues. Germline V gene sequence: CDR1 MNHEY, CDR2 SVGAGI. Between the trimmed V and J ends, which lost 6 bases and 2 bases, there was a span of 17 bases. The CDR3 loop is CASSVTGTGAYEQYF. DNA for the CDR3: TGTGCCAGCAGCGTGACCGGGACTGGAGCCTACGAGCAGTACTTC.

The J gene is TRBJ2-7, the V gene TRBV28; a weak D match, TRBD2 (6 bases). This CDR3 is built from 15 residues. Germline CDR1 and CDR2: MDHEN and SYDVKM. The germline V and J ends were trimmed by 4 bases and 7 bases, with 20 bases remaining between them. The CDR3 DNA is TGTGCCAGCAGTTCCACTAGCCTCCCGGACTGGGAGCAGTACTTC. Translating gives CASSSTSLPDWEQYF.

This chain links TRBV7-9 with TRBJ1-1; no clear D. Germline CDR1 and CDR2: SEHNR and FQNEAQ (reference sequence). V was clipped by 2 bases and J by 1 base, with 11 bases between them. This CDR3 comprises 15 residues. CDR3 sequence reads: CASSLQLLANTEAFF. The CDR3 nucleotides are TGTGCCAGCAGCTTACAGCTGCTAGCGAACACTGAAGCTTTCTTT.

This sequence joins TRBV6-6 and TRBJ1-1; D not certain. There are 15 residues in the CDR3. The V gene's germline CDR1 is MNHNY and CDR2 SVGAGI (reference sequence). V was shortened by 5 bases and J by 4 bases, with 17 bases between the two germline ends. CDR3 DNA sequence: TGTGCCAGCAGTCCCCCGCGCCGGGTGGGCACTGAAGCTTTCTTT. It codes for CASSPPRRVGTEAFF.

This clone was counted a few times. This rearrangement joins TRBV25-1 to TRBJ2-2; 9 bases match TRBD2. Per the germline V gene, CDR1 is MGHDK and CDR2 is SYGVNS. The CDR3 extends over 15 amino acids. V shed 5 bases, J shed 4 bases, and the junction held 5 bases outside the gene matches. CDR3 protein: CASSPLSGSTGELFF. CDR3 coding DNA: TGTGCCAGCAGTCCTCTTAGCGGGAGCACCGGGGAGCTGTTTTTT. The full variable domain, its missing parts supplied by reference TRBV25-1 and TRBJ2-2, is EADIYQTPRYLVIGTGKKITLECSQTMGHDKMYWYQQDPGMELHLIHYSYGVNSTEKGDLSSESTVSRIRTEHFPLTLESARPSHTSQYLCASSPLSGSTGELFFGEGSRLTVL.

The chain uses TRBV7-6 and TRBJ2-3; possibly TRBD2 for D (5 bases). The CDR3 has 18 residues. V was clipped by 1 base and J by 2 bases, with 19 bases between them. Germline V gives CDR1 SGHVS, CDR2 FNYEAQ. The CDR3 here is CASSLEVVTQRDTDTQYF. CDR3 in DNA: TGTGCCAGCAGCTTAGAAGTTGTCACCCAGAGGGACACAGATACGCAGTATTTT.

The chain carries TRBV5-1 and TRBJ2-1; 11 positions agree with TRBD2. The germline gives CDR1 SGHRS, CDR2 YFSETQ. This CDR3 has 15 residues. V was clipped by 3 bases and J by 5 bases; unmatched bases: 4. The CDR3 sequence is CASSSPSGRNNEQFF. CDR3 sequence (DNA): TGCGCCAGCAGCTCCCCTAGCGGGAGGAACAATGAGCAGTTCTTC.

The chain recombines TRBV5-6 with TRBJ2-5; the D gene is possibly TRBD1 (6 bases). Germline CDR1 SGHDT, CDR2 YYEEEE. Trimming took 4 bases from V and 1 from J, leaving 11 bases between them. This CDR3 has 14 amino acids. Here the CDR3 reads CASSPWDTQETQYF. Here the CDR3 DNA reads TGTGCCAGCAGCCCCTGGGACACCCAAGAGACCCAGTACTTC.